These T cell receptor beta chains were read from a single sample in a study of naive and memory T cell subsets. One entry per CDR3 protein results from TCRdb running MiXCR on the UMI-ligation and nested PCR reads. The sample records 130,000 to 150,000 distinct CDR3 sequences, roughly 22% being singletons. Sequenced input: naive CD4+ T cells from blood. The source is a human donor in good health. Both conserved end residues are part of each CDR3. The order of the fields is D gene, J gene, V gene, clone size, CDR3 protein, CDR3 DNA. The D gene is left open where the match is weak. A row's size may be missing; if present it is once, few, many or a size class.

TRBD2,TRBJ2-1,TRBV6-1,-,CASSATSGSYNEQFF,TGTGCCAGCAGTGCGACTAGCGGGTCCTACAATGAGCAGTTCTTC
-,TRBJ2-7,TRBV28,many,CASSFLGYEQYF,TGTGCCAGCAGTTTTCTAGGGTACGAGCAGTACTTC
-,TRBJ1-5,TRBV24-1,many,CATSDRDISNQPQHF,TGTGCCACCAGTGATCGGGACATTAGCAATCAGCCCCAGCATTTT
TRBD2,TRBJ2-1,TRBV20-1,-,CSARSWSAGGPKQFF,TGCAGTGCTAGATCTTGGTCAGCGGGAGGGCCTAAGCAGTTCTTC
-,TRBJ1-5,TRBV28,-,CASHFSNQPQHF,TGTGCCAGCCACTTTAGCAATCAGCCCCAGCATTTT
-,TRBJ2-2,TRBV7-3,-,CASSLISTANTGELFF,TGTGCCAGCAGCTTAATATCGACAGCGAACACCGGGGAGCTGTTTTTT
TRBD2,TRBJ2-2,TRBV12-3/TRBV12-4,-,CASSSGTTNTGELFF,TGTGCCAGCAGTTCCGGGACTACTAACACCGGGGAGCTGTTTTTT
-,TRBJ1-5,TRBV28,-,CASSSLFERPSNQPQHF,TGTGCCAGCAGCTCCCTGTTCGAGCGACCGAGCAATCAGCCCCAGCATTTT
-,TRBJ2-6,TRBV4-2,-,CASSQGIRGTASSVANVLTF,TGTGCCAGCAGCCAAGGTATCCGCGGGACAGCTTCTTCTGTGGCCAACGTCCTGACTTTC
-,TRBJ2-7,TRBV12-3/TRBV12-4,-,CASRRAELYEQYF,TGTGCCAGCAGGCGAGCGGAGCTCTACGAGCAGTACTTC
TRBD2,TRBJ2-5,TRBV6-5,few,CASSGRTSGSETQYF,TGTGCCAGCAGTGGAAGGACTAGCGGGAGTGAGACCCAGTACTTC
-,TRBJ2-7,TRBV10-1,few,CASSESGLHEQYF,TGCGCCAGCAGTGAGTCCGGTTTACACGAGCAGTACTTC
-,TRBJ2-2,TRBV29-1,-,CSVGGPTNTGELFF,TGCAGCGTTGGAGGACCGACGAACACCGGGGAGCTGTTTTTT
-,TRBJ2-7,TRBV6-5,few,CASSRVRGSPAYEQYF,TGTGCCAGCAGTCGGGTGAGGGGGAGTCCCGCCTACGAGCAGTACTTC
TRBD2,TRBJ2-1,TRBV7-2,once,CASSFTSGRNNEQFF,TGTGCCAGCAGCTTCACTAGCGGGAGGAACAATGAGCAGTTCTTC
-,TRBJ2-2,TRBV24-1,many,CATSDFRQGGKGELFF,TGTGCCACCAGTGATTTTCGACAGGGAGGAAAGGGGGAGCTGTTTTTT
TRBD1,TRBJ2-1,TRBV18,-,CASSPLPGGDEQFF,TGTGCCAGCTCACCACTCCCAGGGGGCGATGAGCAGTTCTTC
TRBD1,TRBJ1-1,TRBV18,few,CASSPDRVEAFF,TGTGCCAGCTCACCCGACAGGGTTGAAGCTTTCTTT
TRBD1,TRBJ1-2,TRBV6-2/TRBV6-3,-,CASRPGTGYGYTF,TGTGCCAGCAGGCCTGGGACAGGCTATGGCTACACCTTC
TRBD1,TRBJ2-7,TRBV5-1,-,CASSSVGGQGPIEQYF,TGCGCCAGCAGTTCAGTCGGGGGACAGGGGCCGATCGAGCAGTACTTC
TRBD1,TRBJ2-2,TRBV4-3,few,CASSQGTGLRPGELFF,TGCGCCAGCAGCCAAGGGACAGGTCTACGTCCCGGGGAGCTGTTTTTT
TRBD2,TRBJ2-2,TRBV6-5,-,CASSFLSGKNTGELFF,TGTGCCAGCAGTTTCCTAAGCGGGAAGAACACCGGGGAGCTGTTTTTT
-,TRBJ2-1,TRBV29-1,-,CSVDINEQFF,TGCAGCGTTGACATCAATGAGCAGTTCTTC
TRBD2,TRBJ2-7,TRBV5-6,many,CASSPTRGTSVHEQYF,TGTGCCAGCAGCCCTACCCGTGGTACTAGCGTCCACGAGCAGTACTTC
-,TRBJ2-7,TRBV20-1,-,CSASAGEAYEQYF,TGCAGTGCTAGTGCAGGGGAGGCCTACGAGCAGTACTTC
-,TRBJ2-3,TRBV7-9,-,CASSAGLRPSTDTQYF,TGTGCCAGCAGCGCCGGACTACGACCTAGCACAGATACGCAGTATTTT
-,TRBJ1-5,TRBV6-1,-,CASSEIPSNQPQHF,TGTGCCAGCAGTGAAATCCCCAGCAATCAGCCCCAGCATTTT
-,TRBJ2-6,TRBV18,-,CASSPETGLSGANVLTF,TGTGCCAGCTCACCGGAAACAGGGCTATCTGGGGCCAACGTCCTGACTTTC
-,TRBJ2-1,TRBV3-1,few,CASSQDRLRGYNEQFF,TGTGCCAGCAGCCAAGATCGGCTGAGGGGGTACAATGAGCAGTTCTTC
TRBD2,TRBJ2-1,TRBV19,few,CASTPGLARSSGNEQFF,TGTGCCAGTACCCCCGGACTAGCGCGATCTTCTGGTAATGAGCAGTTCTTC
-,TRBJ1-5,TRBV12-3/TRBV12-4,-,CASSYRFTGQPQHF,TGTGCCAGCAGTTATAGGTTTACCGGTCAGCCCCAGCATTTT
-,TRBJ2-5,TRBV27,-,CASSFTGQETQYF,TGTGCCAGCAGTTTTACAGGGCAAGAGACCCAGTACTTC
TRBD1,TRBJ2-1,TRBV4-2,-,CASSQAGTGFEQFF,TGTGCCAGCAGCCAAGCCGGGACAGGGTTTGAGCAGTTCTTC
TRBD2,TRBJ2-1,TRBV20-1,many,CSARGTSGTNEQFF,TGCAGTGCTAGAGGGACTAGCGGGACCAATGAGCAGTTCTTC
-,TRBJ2-7,TRBV10-3,-,CANRSTETYEQYF,TGTGCCAACAGATCGACTGAGACCTACGAGCAGTACTTC